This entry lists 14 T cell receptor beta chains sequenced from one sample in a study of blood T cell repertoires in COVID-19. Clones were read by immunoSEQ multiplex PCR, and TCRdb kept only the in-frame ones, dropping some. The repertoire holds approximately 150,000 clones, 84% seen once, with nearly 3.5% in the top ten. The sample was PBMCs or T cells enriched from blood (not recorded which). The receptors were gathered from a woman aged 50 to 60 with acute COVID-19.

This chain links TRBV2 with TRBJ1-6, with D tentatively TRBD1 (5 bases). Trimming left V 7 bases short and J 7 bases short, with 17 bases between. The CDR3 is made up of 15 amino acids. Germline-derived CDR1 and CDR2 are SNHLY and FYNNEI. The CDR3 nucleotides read TGTGCCAGCATGCCCCGGGCAGGGTGGAATTCACCCCTCCACTTT. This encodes CASMPRAGWNSPLHF.

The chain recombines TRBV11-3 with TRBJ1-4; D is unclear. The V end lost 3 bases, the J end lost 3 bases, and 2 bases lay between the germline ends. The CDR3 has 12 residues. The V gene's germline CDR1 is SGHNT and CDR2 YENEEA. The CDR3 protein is CASSFSNEKLFF. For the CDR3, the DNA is TGTGCCAGCAGCTTCTCTAATGAAAAACTGTTTTTT.

The CDR3 coding sequence is TGTGCCAGCAGCTCCCAGGGGAGGGTATGGACCTTC. The encoded protein is CASSSQGRVWTF. The chain has TRBV11-1 and TRBJ1-2, with D possibly matching TRBD1 (6 bases). There are 12 residues in the CDR3. The germline V and J ends were trimmed by 4 bases and 14 bases, with 17 bases remaining between them. The V gene's germline CDR1 is SGHAT and CDR2 FQDESV (reference sequence).

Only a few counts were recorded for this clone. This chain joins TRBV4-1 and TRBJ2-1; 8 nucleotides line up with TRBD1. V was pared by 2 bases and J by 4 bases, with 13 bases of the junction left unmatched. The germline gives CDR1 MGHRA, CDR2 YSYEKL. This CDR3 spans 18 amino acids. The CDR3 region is CASSQRFERRQGYNEQFF. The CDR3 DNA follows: TGCGCCAGCAGCCAACGTTTCGAAAGGAGACAGGGGTACAATGAGCAGTTCTTC.

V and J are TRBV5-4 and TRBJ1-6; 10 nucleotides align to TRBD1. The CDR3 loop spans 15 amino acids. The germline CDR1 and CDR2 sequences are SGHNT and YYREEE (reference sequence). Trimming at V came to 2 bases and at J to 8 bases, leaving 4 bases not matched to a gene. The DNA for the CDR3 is TGTGCCAGCAGCTTAGCGACAGGGGGCGATTCACCCCTCCACTTT. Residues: CASSLATGGDSPLHF.

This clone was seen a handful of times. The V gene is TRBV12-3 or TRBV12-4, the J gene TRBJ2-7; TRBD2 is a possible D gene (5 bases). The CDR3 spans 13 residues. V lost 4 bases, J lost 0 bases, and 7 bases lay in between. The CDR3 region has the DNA TGTGCCAGCAGTTCCGGGGTCTCCTACGAGCAGTACTTC. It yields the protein CASSSGVSYEQYF.

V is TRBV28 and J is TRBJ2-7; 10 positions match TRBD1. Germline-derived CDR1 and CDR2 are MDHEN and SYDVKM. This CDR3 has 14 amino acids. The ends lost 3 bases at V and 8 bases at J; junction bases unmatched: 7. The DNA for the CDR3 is TGTGCCAGCAGTTTGGGGACAGGGGCCCGCAAGCAGTACTTC. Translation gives CASSLGTGARKQYF.

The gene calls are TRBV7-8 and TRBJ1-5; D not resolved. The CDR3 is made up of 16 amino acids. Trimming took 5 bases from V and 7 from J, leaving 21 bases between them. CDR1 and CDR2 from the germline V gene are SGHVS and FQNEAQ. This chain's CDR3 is CASSTQPRVSGQPQHF. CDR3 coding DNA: TGTGCCAGCAGCACACAACCCCGGGTGTCGGGACAGCCCCAGCATTTT.

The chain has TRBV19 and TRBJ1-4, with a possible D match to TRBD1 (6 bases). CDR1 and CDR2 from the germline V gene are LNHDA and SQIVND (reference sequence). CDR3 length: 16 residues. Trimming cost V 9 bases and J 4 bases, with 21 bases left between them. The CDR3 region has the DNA TGTGCCAGCCGAAAAAGGGGGGGGCCAAGTAATGAAAAACTGTTTTTT. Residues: CASRKRGGPSNEKLFF.

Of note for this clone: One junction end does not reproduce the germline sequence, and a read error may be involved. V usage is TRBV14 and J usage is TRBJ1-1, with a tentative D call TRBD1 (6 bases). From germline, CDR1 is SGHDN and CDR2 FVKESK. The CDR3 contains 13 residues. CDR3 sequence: CASSQGLRRGAFF. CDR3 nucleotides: TGTGCCAGCAGTCAAGGACTGCGCAGGGGAGCTTTCTTT.

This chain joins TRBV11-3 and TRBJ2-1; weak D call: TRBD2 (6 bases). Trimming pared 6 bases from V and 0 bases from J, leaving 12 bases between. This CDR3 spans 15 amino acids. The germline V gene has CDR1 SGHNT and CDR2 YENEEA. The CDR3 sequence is CASRLAPSSYNEQFF. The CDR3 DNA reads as TGTGCCAGCAGACTAGCTCCTAGCTCCTACAATGAGCAGTTCTTC.

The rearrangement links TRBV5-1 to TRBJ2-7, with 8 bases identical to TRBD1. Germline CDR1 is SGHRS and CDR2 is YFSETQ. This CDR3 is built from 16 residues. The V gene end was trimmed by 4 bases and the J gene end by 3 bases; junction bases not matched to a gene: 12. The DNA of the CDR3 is TGCGCCAGCAGCCGAGGTACGGGACAGGCAAACTACGAGCAGTACTTC. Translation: CASSRGTGQANYEQYF.

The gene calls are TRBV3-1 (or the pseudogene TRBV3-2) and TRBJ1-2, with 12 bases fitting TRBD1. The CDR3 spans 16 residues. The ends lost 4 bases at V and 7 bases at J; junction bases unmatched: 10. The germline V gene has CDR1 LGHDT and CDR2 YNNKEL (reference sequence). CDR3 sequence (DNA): TGTGCCAGCAGCCGCATCGGGGACAGGGGGCGCGGTGGCTACACCTTC. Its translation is CASSRIGDRGRGGYTF.

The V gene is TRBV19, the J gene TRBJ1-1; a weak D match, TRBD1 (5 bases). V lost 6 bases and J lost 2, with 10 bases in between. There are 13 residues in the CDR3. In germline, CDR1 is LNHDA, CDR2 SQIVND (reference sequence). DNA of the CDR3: TGTGCCAGTAGCCAGACAGACAACACTGAAGCTTTCTTT. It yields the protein CASSQTDNTEAFF.